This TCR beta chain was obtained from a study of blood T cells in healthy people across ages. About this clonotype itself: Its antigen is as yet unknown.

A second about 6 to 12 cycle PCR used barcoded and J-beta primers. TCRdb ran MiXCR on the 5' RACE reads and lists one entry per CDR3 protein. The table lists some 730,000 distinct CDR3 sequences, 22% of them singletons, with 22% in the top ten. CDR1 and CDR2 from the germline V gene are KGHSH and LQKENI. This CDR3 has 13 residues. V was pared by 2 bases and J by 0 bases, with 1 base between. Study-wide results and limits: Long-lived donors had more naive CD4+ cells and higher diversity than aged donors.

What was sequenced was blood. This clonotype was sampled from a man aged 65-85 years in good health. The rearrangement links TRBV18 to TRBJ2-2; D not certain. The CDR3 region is CASSPSNTGELFF. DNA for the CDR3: TGTGCCAGCTCACCATCGAACACCGGGGAGCTGTTTTTT.